Listed below are T cell receptor beta chains from one sample, sequenced in a study of CD8 T cells in Susac syndrome. TCRdb called the immunoSEQ multiplex PCR reads again in MiXCR, with one record for every CDR3 protein. The sample includes 95,000 to 150,000 distinct CDR3 sequences, over 95% seen only once; the top ten take about 0.13%. The source material was CD4+ T cells from PBMCs. Receptors originate from a human donor with Susac syndrome. Each CDR3 is given with its conserved first and last residue. D genes are given only for firm matches. Size tells how often a clone was seen (once, few, many) or the class of an expanded clone, and some rows leave it out.

D gene: NA; V gene: TRBV6-5; J gene: TRBJ2-7; clone size: few; CDR3 protein: CASSSPREQYF; CDR3 DNA: TGTGCCAGCAGTTCTCCTAGGGAGCAGTACTTC
D gene: TRBD1; V gene: TRBV2; J gene: TRBJ1-2; clone size: NA; CDR3 protein: CASIRQGLYGYTF; CDR3 DNA: TGTGCCAGCATTCGACAGGGGCTCTATGGCTACACCTTC
D gene: TRBD1; V gene: TRBV5-8; J gene: TRBJ1-5; clone size: NA; CDR3 protein: CASSGGPGGNQPQHF; CDR3 DNA: TGTGCCAGCAGCGGTGGGCCAGGGGGGAATCAGCCCCAGCATTTT
D gene: NA; V gene: TRBV2; J gene: TRBJ1-2; clone size: NA; CDR3 protein: CASSAERGGGSYTF; CDR3 DNA: TGTGCCAGCAGTGCCGAGCGGGGGGGCGGGAGCTACACCTTC
D gene: TRBD1; V gene: TRBV27; J gene: TRBJ2-6; clone size: NA; CDR3 protein: CASRYAGTGVTGANVLTF; CDR3 DNA: TGTGCCAGCAGGTACGCCGGGACAGGGGTTACTGGGGCCAACGTCCTGACTTTC
D gene: NA; V gene: TRBV28; J gene: TRBJ2-6; clone size: NA; CDR3 protein: CASSPSPGISGANVLTF; CDR3 DNA: TGTGCCAGCAGTCCCAGCCCGGGGATCTCTGGGGCCAACGTCCTGACTTTC
D gene: TRBD2; V gene: TRBV19; J gene: TRBJ2-2; clone size: once; CDR3 protein: CASKAGAGGAGELFF; CDR3 DNA: TGTGCCAGTAAAGCGGGAGCGGGAGGAGCCGGGGAGCTGTTTTTT
D gene: NA; V gene: TRBV30; J gene: TRBJ1-2; clone size: NA; CDR3 protein: CAWTGSGVYGYTF; CDR3 DNA: TGTGCCTGGACCGGGTCAGGAGTCTATGGCTACACCTTC
D gene: NA; V gene: TRBV6-5; J gene: TRBJ2-1; clone size: NA; CDR3 protein: CASSHEQFF; CDR3 DNA: TGTGCCAGCAGCCACGAGCAGTTCTTC
D gene: NA; V gene: TRBV29-1; J gene: TRBJ2-7; clone size: NA; CDR3 protein: CSVRDRSYEQYF; CDR3 DNA: TGCAGCGTTAGGGACCGCTCCTACGAGCAGTACTTC
D gene: NA; V gene: TRBV20-1; J gene: TRBJ2-3; clone size: NA; CDR3 protein: CSASVGGTDTQYF; CDR3 DNA: TGCAGTGCTAGCGTAGGGGGCACAGATACGCAGTATTTT
D gene: TRBD1; V gene: TRBV20-1; J gene: TRBJ2-5; clone size: NA; CDR3 protein: CSASRQGLQTQYF; CDR3 DNA: TGCAGTGCTAGCAGACAGGGGTTACAGACCCAGTACTTC
D gene: TRBD1; V gene: TRBV4-2; J gene: TRBJ2-1; clone size: NA; CDR3 protein: CASSHSGQRGDEQFF; CDR3 DNA: TGTGCCAGCAGCCACTCGGGACAGCGAGGGGATGAGCAGTTCTTC
D gene: NA; V gene: TRBV29-1; J gene: TRBJ1-1; clone size: NA; CDR3 protein: CSVGATSNTEAFF; CDR3 DNA: TGCAGCGTTGGGGCGACCTCGAACACTGAAGCTTTCTTT
D gene: NA; V gene: TRBV5-4; J gene: TRBJ2-4; clone size: NA; CDR3 protein: CASSLDRDTKNIQYF; CDR3 DNA: TGTGCCAGCAGCTTGGACCGGGATACCAAAAACATTCAGTACTTC
D gene: NA; V gene: TRBV9; J gene: TRBJ2-3; clone size: once; CDR3 protein: CASSVAQVTDTQYF; CDR3 DNA: TGTGCCAGCAGCGTAGCACAAGTCACAGATACGCAGTATTTT
D gene: NA; V gene: TRBV28; J gene: TRBJ2-6; clone size: NA; CDR3 protein: CASSPGGKSGANVLTF; CDR3 DNA: TGTGCCAGCAGCCCCGGGGGAAAATCTGGGGCCAACGTCCTGACTTTC
D gene: NA; V gene: TRBV29-1; J gene: TRBJ2-1; clone size: NA; CDR3 protein: CSVDKGDEQFF; CDR3 DNA: TGCAGCGTTGATAAGGGCGATGAGCAGTTCTTC
D gene: NA; V gene: TRBV5-1; J gene: TRBJ2-7; clone size: NA; CDR3 protein: CASSPPGYEQYF; CDR3 DNA: TGCGCCAGCAGCCCCCCAGGCTACGAGCAGTACTTC
D gene: TRBD2; V gene: TRBV5-1; J gene: TRBJ2-7; clone size: NA; CDR3 protein: CASSQTSGSREQYF; CDR3 DNA: TGCGCCAGCAGCCAGACTAGCGGGAGCCGCGAGCAGTACTTC
D gene: NA; V gene: TRBV28; J gene: TRBJ2-2; clone size: NA; CDR3 protein: CASSLVRGELFF; CDR3 DNA: TGTGCCAGCAGTTTAGTGCGCGGGGAGCTGTTTTTT
D gene: NA; V gene: TRBV20-1; J gene: TRBJ1-2; clone size: NA; CDR3 protein: CSATEPEGYTF; CDR3 DNA: TGCAGTGCGACCGAACCCGAGGGCTACACCTTC
D gene: TRBD1; V gene: TRBV19; J gene: TRBJ1-2; clone size: NA; CDR3 protein: CASKDRATEGYTF; CDR3 DNA: TGTGCCAGTAAAGACAGGGCGACGGAGGGCTACACCTTC
D gene: NA; V gene: TRBV5-4; J gene: TRBJ2-6; clone size: NA; CDR3 protein: CASNRQGSGANVLTF; CDR3 DNA: TGTGCCAGCAACCGTCAGGGCTCTGGGGCCAACGTCCTGACTTTC
D gene: NA; V gene: TRBV7-6; J gene: TRBJ2-3; clone size: NA; CDR3 protein: CASSDLGASSTQYF; CDR3 DNA: TGTGCCAGCAGTGACCTTGGGGCTTCTTCTACGCAGTATTTT
D gene: TRBD2; V gene: TRBV30; J gene: TRBJ2-5; clone size: once; CDR3 protein: CAWTPRSSGPQTQYF; CDR3 DNA: TGTGCCTGGACCCCGAGGTCTAGCGGGCCTCAGACCCAGTACTTC
D gene: NA; V gene: TRBV19; J gene: TRBJ1-1; clone size: once; CDR3 protein: CATIGQNTEAFF; CDR3 DNA: TGTGCCACTATAGGACAGAACACTGAAGCTTTCTTT
D gene: NA; V gene: TRBV29-1; J gene: TRBJ2-7; clone size: NA; CDR3 protein: CSVTGQSEQYF; CDR3 DNA: TGCAGCGTGACCGGACAGTCAGAGCAGTACTTC
D gene: NA; V gene: TRBV20-1; J gene: TRBJ2-2; clone size: NA; CDR3 protein: CSASGGLFPGELFF; CDR3 DNA: TGCAGTGCTAGCGGAGGCCTCTTCCCCGGGGAGCTGTTTTTT
D gene: NA; V gene: TRBV29-1; J gene: TRBJ1-1; clone size: NA; CDR3 protein: CSVEGPGGLNTEAFF; CDR3 DNA: TGCAGCGTTGAAGGGCCTGGAGGTTTGAACACTGAAGCTTTCTTT
D gene: NA; V gene: TRBV20-1; J gene: TRBJ2-1; clone size: NA; CDR3 protein: CSARVLANEQFF; CDR3 DNA: TGCAGTGCTAGAGTTCTAGCCAATGAGCAGTTCTTC
D gene: TRBD1; V gene: TRBV6-2/TRBV6-3; J gene: TRBJ1-5; clone size: NA; CDR3 protein: CASRPDRASQPQHF; CDR3 DNA: TGTGCCAGCAGGCCTGACAGGGCTAGTCAGCCCCAGCATTTT
D gene: NA; V gene: TRBV12-3/TRBV12-4; J gene: TRBJ1-1; clone size: NA; CDR3 protein: CASTKRLDTEAFF; CDR3 DNA: TGTGCCAGCACTAAGAGGTTGGACACTGAAGCTTTCTTT
D gene: NA; V gene: TRBV3-1; J gene: TRBJ2-2; clone size: NA; CDR3 protein: CASSQRQATGELFF; CDR3 DNA: TGTGCCAGCAGCCAACGACAAGCCACCGGGGAGCTGTTTTTT
D gene: NA; V gene: TRBV20-1; J gene: TRBJ2-7; clone size: NA; CDR3 protein: CSASPGAGGEQYF; CDR3 DNA: TGCAGTGCTAGCCCCGGGGCCGGCGGGGAGCAGTACTTC
D gene: NA; V gene: TRBV2; J gene: TRBJ2-5; clone size: NA; CDR3 protein: CASKYSGFQETQYF; CDR3 DNA: TGTGCCAGCAAGTACAGCGGCTTCCAAGAGACCCAGTACTTC
D gene: TRBD2; V gene: TRBV12-3/TRBV12-4; J gene: TRBJ2-2; clone size: NA; CDR3 protein: CASTERGMTSAYPGELFF; CDR3 DNA: TGTGCCAGCACTGAGAGGGGTATGACTAGCGCGTACCCCGGGGAGCTGTTTTTT
D gene: NA; V gene: TRBV28; J gene: TRBJ2-1; clone size: NA; CDR3 protein: CASSLRATGYNEQFF; CDR3 DNA: TGTGCCAGCAGTTTGCGGGCTACGGGCTACAATGAGCAGTTCTTC
D gene: TRBD2; V gene: TRBV7-2; J gene: TRBJ2-5; clone size: NA; CDR3 protein: CASSSGRGSGRRGETQYF; CDR3 DNA: TGTGCCAGCAGCTCCGGGAGGGGTAGCGGGAGACGGGGAGAGACCCAGTACTTC
D gene: NA; V gene: TRBV20-1; J gene: TRBJ2-5; clone size: NA; CDR3 protein: CSATGTQRQETQYF; CDR3 DNA: TGCAGTGCCACCGGGACGCAGCGCCAAGAGACCCAGTACTTC
D gene: TRBD2; V gene: TRBV20-1; J gene: TRBJ2-7; clone size: NA; CDR3 protein: CSARTRDYEQYF; CDR3 DNA: TGCAGTGCTCGGACTAGGGACTACGAGCAGTACTTC